A selection of T cell receptor beta chains follows, all from one sample in a study of blood T cell repertoires in COVID-19. This table comes from immunoSEQ multiplex PCR, and its TCRdb copy is limited to in-frame clones, with some not included. This table holds 110,000 to 150,000 clones, roughly four fifths found once. The sample was PBMCs or T cells enriched from blood (not recorded which). The receptors originated from a woman aged 18 to 35 who had been exposed to COVID-19. The CDR3 runs from the conserved cysteine through the conserved F or W. D genes are given only for firm matches. Clone size is shown for a subset of rows, as once, few, many or a class of expanded clone.

CDR3aa,CDR3nt,v_gene,abundance,j_gene,d_gene
CASSPLAGSYNEQFF,TGTGCCAGCAGCCCTCTAGCGGGCTCCTACAATGAGCAGTTCTTC,TRBV3-1/TRBV3-2,-,TRBJ2-1,TRBD2
CASHRGGYSTGELFF,TGTGCCAGCCACCGGGGAGGGTATAGCACCGGGGAGCTGTTTTTT,TRBV28,-,TRBJ2-2,TRBD2
CASTPGQGRNTEAFF,TGTGCCAGTACCCCCGGACAGGGGCGGAACACTGAAGCTTTCTTT,TRBV19,-,TRBJ1-1,TRBD1
CASSLGDSMNTEAFF,TGCGCCAGCAGCTTGGGGGACAGCATGAACACTGAAGCTTTCTTT,TRBV5-1,-,TRBJ1-1,TRBD1
CASSYSFQGYEQYF,TGTGCCAGCAGTTACTCGTTTCAGGGCTACGAGCAGTACTTC,TRBV6-5,-,TRBJ2-7,-
CASSRGTGGNEQFF,TGTGCCAGTAGTAGAGGGACTGGGGGGAATGAGCAGTTCTTC,TRBV27,-,TRBJ2-1,-
CASSPGTGRAPGELFF,TGTGCCAGCAGCCCCGGGACAGGGAGAGCCCCCGGGGAGCTGTTTTTT,TRBV6-4,-,TRBJ2-2,TRBD1
CATSPLIGAGEKLFF,TGTGCCACGAGCCCTTTAATAGGGGCTGGCGAAAAACTGTTTTTT,TRBV6-5,-,TRBJ1-4,-
CASSTTGKAFF,TGTGCCAGTAGTACTACAGGGAAAGCTTTCTTT,TRBV19,-,TRBJ1-1,-
CASTGGGLAQYNEQFF,TGTGCCAGCACAGGGGGTGGACTAGCGCAATACAATGAGCAGTTCTTC,TRBV9,-,TRBJ2-1,TRBD2
CASSVEEGVSYNEQFF,TGTGCCAGCAGCGTAGAAGAGGGAGTTTCCTACAATGAGCAGTTCTTC,TRBV9,once,TRBJ2-1,-
CASSLRTSGGSYNEQFF,TGTGCCAGCAGCCTTCGGACTAGCGGGGGCTCCTACAATGAGCAGTTCTTC,TRBV9,-,TRBJ2-1,TRBD2
CASSLPGLDVSYEQYF,TGTGCCAGCAGTCTCCCCGGACTAGATGTCTCCTACGAGCAGTACTTC,TRBV28,-,TRBJ2-7,TRBD2
CASTAGQRETQYF,TGTGCCAGTACCGCGGGACAGCGGGAGACCCAGTACTTC,TRBV19,-,TRBJ2-5,-
CASTILYGYTF,TGTGCCAGCACTATTCTCTATGGCTACACCTTC,TRBV2,once,TRBJ1-2,-
CASSQDSYGGRNGNTIYF,TGTGCCAGCAGCCAAGACTCGTACGGGGGAAGGAATGGAAACACCATATATTTT,TRBV3-1/TRBV3-2,-,TRBJ1-3,-
CASSQAECCNQPQHF,TGTGCCAGCAGCCAAGCCGAGTGTTGCAATCAGCCCCAGCATTTT,TRBV3-1/TRBV3-2,-,TRBJ1-5,-
CASSESGRQPQHF,TGTGCCAGCAGTGAAAGCGGGAGGCAGCCCCAGCATTTT,TRBV2,-,TRBJ1-5,-
CASSPLGGADYGYTF,TGTGCCAGCAGCCCCCTAGGCGGGGCAGATTATGGCTACACCTTC,TRBV7-3,-,TRBJ1-2,-
CASSLFPSPRTGEAFF,TGTGCCAGCAGTTTATTCCCAAGTCCTAGAACAGGTGAAGCTTTCTTT,TRBV27,-,TRBJ1-1,-
CASSIVAGPYNEQFF,TGTGCCAGTAGTATCGTAGCGGGGCCCTACAATGAGCAGTTCTTC,TRBV19,-,TRBJ2-1,TRBD2
CASSLGPLGQGNTEAFF,TGTGCCAGCAGCTTGGGCCCGTTGGGGCAGGGGAACACTGAAGCTTTCTTT,TRBV11-2,-,TRBJ1-1,-
CSASTPTGNGELFF,TGCAGTGCTAGTACGCCGACGGGAAACGGGGAGCTGTTTTTT,TRBV20-1,-,TRBJ2-2,-
CASSKASGTDTQYF,TGTGCCAGCAGTAAGGCCTCAGGGACAGATACGCAGTATTTT,TRBV6-4,-,TRBJ2-3,-
CASSRTGSSGNTIYF,TGTGCCAGCAGCCGGACCGGGAGCTCTGGAAACACCATATATTTT,TRBV7-2,-,TRBJ1-3,-
CASSDRETAYGYTF,TGTGCCAGCAGTGATCGGGAGACAGCCTATGGCTACACCTTC,TRBV6-1,many,TRBJ1-2,-
CASSPGITIYF,TGTGCCAGCAGCCCGGGTATCACCATATATTTT,TRBV3-1/TRBV3-2,-,TRBJ1-3,-
CASKQGLVTEAFF,TGTGCCAGCAAACAGGGCTTAGTCACTGAAGCTTTCTTT,TRBV6-5,-,TRBJ1-1,-
CATSREGGASGRALKGEQFF,TGTGCCACCAGCAGAGAGGGCGGGGCTAGCGGGAGGGCCCTCAAGGGTGAGCAGTTCTTC,TRBV15,-,TRBJ2-1,TRBD2
CASSSSRDRGFTGELFF,TGTGCCAGCAGCTCGTCCCGGGACAGGGGTTTCACCGGGGAGCTGTTTTTT,TRBV11-3,-,TRBJ2-2,TRBD1
CASNFGGSNQPQHF,TGTGCCAGTAACTTCGGGGGAAGCAATCAGCCCCAGCATTTT,TRBV19,-,TRBJ1-5,-
CASSLAGGLSGNEQFF,TGTGCCAGCAGCTTAGCGGGAGGGCTATCGGGTAATGAGCAGTTCTTC,TRBV11-2,-,TRBJ2-1,TRBD2
CASSQGFGTYEQYF,TGTGCCAGCAGCCAAGGGTTCGGGACCTACGAGCAGTACTTC,TRBV3-1/TRBV3-2,-,TRBJ2-7,-
CSVVVQGGPYEQYF,TGCAGCGTTGTGGTACAGGGAGGGCCCTACGAGCAGTACTTC,TRBV29-1,-,TRBJ2-7,-
CASSLYLASLSEQFF,TGTGCCAGCAGTTTATATTTGGCTAGTCTATCTGAGCAGTTCTTC,TRBV27,-,TRBJ2-1,-
CASSRRTGLRYTF,TGCGCCAGCAGCCGGCGGACAGGACTGCGCTACACCTTC,TRBV5-1,-,TRBJ1-2,TRBD1
CASSDSPGFGRLHF,TGTGCCAGCAGTGACTCTCCGGGTTTCGGCCGCCTCCACTTT,TRBV6-4,few,TRBJ1-6,-
CAWSVPPTGHTEAFF,TGTGCCTGGAGTGTACCCCCCACAGGGCACACTGAAGCTTTCTTT,TRBV30,-,TRBJ1-1,-
CASSHGGRGVYGYTF,TGTGCCAGCAGTCATGGCGGCAGGGGTGTCTATGGCTACACCTTC,TRBV28,-,TRBJ1-2,-
CAISENTGASYGYTF,TGTGCCATCAGCGAAAACACAGGGGCAAGCTATGGCTACACCTTC,TRBV10-3,-,TRBJ1-2,TRBD1
CASSRPGRGEQFF,TGCGCCAGCAGCCGACCCGGAAGGGGTGAGCAGTTCTTC,TRBV10-1,-,TRBJ2-1,-
CASSQYRGPLTGELFF,TGTGCCAGCAGCCAATACAGGGGGCCTCTCACCGGGGAGCTGTTTTTT,TRBV3-1/TRBV3-2,-,TRBJ2-2,TRBD1
CASSPGIGRAFF,TGTGCCAGTAGTCCAGGGATAGGGCGGGCTTTCTTT,TRBV19,-,TRBJ1-1,-
CASSVDHSGANVLTF,TGTGCCAGCAGCGTAGATCACTCTGGGGCCAACGTCCTGACTTTC,TRBV9,-,TRBJ2-6,-
CASSEIRDFGYGYTF,TGTGCCAGCAGTGAGATCCGGGACTTCGGCTATGGCTACACCTTC,TRBV6-1,-,TRBJ1-2,-
CASSEYRGAYQPQHF,TGTGCCAGTAGTGAGTACAGGGGGGCGTATCAGCCCCAGCATTTT,TRBV19,-,TRBJ1-5,TRBD1
CASSQSSGVSYEQYF,TGTGCCAGCAGCCAATCTAGCGGGGTCTCCTACGAGCAGTACTTC,TRBV4-2,-,TRBJ2-7,TRBD2
CASSPGQSTDTQYF,TGTGCCAGCAGCCCCGGACAGAGCACAGATACGCAGTATTTT,TRBV7-3,-,TRBJ2-3,-
CASRQTFDREYGYTF,TGTGCCAGCAGACAAACATTCGACAGGGAGTATGGCTACACCTTC,TRBV2,-,TRBJ1-2,TRBD1
CASSPGQHTDTQYF,TGTGCCAGCAGCCCGGGACAGCACACAGATACGCAGTATTTT,TRBV7-8,-,TRBJ2-3,TRBD1
CASSIHSGTLDNNEQFF,TGTGCCAGCAGCATCCACTCCGGGACACTAGACAACAATGAGCAGTTCTTC,TRBV3-1/TRBV3-2,-,TRBJ2-1,-